Sequencing of this TCR beta chain was carried out in a study of regulatory T cells in long-lasting Graves disease. The overall study: Newly diagnosed Graves' patients had taken antithyroid drugs under 3 months.

Time point here: newly diagnosed GD, antithyroid drugs for less than 3 months. The TCR library used RNA extracted from PBMCs. This clonotype has just a few counts. With iRepertoire HTBI primers and Arm-PCR of CDR3 regions, TCR beta libraries were built. A single record per CDR3 protein comes from TCRdb applying MiXCR to the multiplex PCR reads. The sample holds roughly 400,000 distinct CDR3 sequences, roughly 15% seen once. Germline V gives CDR1 ENHRY, CDR2 SYGVKD. CDR3 size: 14 residues. The V segment lost 6 bases and the J segment 6 bases; nucleotides outside the gene matches: 6. These data also featured in a second study, about T cells in Graves' hyperthyroidism and ophthalmopathy.

The chain links TRBV10-3 to TRBJ2-1; 9 bases are shared with TRBD1. This TCR came from a woman between 40 and 55 years old with Graves disease. The sequenced sample was peripheral blood mononuclear cells (PBMCs), obtained at new diagnosis, from a patient treated with antithyroid drugs. The DNA of the CDR3 is TGTGCCATCAGGGATGACAGGGGGTCCAATGAGCAGTTCTTC. Amino acid sequence: CAIRDDRGSNEQFF.